This is a list of T cell receptor beta chains from one sample in a study of human T cells and chemical hapten exposure. TCRdb redid the calling of the RACE reads with MiXCR, one entry per CDR3 protein. The table records more than 300,000 distinct CDR3 sequences, 4.5% to 5.5% of them present only once. The source material was whole blood, sampled in connection with sensitization to the hapten diphenylcyclopropenone (DPC). The receptors originated from a woman under 30 with alopecia areata. Some clones in this sample may be carry-over from other donors' samples. The CDR3 runs from the conserved cysteine through the conserved F or W. The order of the fields is J gene, D gene, clone size, V gene, CDR3 DNA, CDR3 protein. D genes are given only for firm matches. Clone size, where shown, is once, few, many, or a class for clones that have expanded.

j_gene: TRBJ1-3; d_gene: .; abundance: .; v_gene: TRBV7-2; CDR3nt: TGTGCCAGCAGCTCCCGGGACACTAGCTCTGGAAACACCATATATTTT; CDR3aa: CASSSRDTSSGNTIYF
j_gene: TRBJ1-2; d_gene: TRBD1; abundance: .; v_gene: TRBV12-3/TRBV12-4; CDR3nt: TGTGCCACCAACGATGGGACAGGGGGCTCTGGCTACACCTTC; CDR3aa: CATNDGTGGSGYTF
j_gene: TRBJ2-3; d_gene: TRBD1; abundance: many; v_gene: TRBV7-9; CDR3nt: TGTGCCAGCAGCACCGAGGACAGGTCTAGCACAGATACGCAGTATTTT; CDR3aa: CASSTEDRSSTDTQYF
j_gene: TRBJ1-1; d_gene: .; abundance: many; v_gene: TRBV11-2; CDR3nt: TGTGCCTCCCGGGGGAGGGCGAACACTGAAGCTTTCTTT; CDR3aa: CASRGRANTEAFF
j_gene: TRBJ1-4; d_gene: .; abundance: few; v_gene: TRBV2; CDR3nt: TGTGCCAGCAGCTACGCCGTGAGGGAGAACAATGAAAAACTGTTTTTT; CDR3aa: CASSYAVRENNEKLFF
j_gene: TRBJ1-2; d_gene: .; abundance: many; v_gene: TRBV9; CDR3nt: TGTGCCAGCAGCGTAGGAGTGGCAGGGGAGGATGGCTACACCTTC; CDR3aa: CASSVGVAGEDGYTF
j_gene: TRBJ1-5; d_gene: .; abundance: .; v_gene: TRBV27; CDR3nt: TGTGCCAGCGGTCGAGGGGACATGATTCAGCCCCAGCATTTT; CDR3aa: CASGRGDMIQPQHF
j_gene: TRBJ1-2; d_gene: .; abundance: .; v_gene: TRBV18; CDR3nt: TGTGCCAGCTCACCGCAACAGGGTTGGGGATCGAACTATGGCTACACCTTC; CDR3aa: CASSPQQGWGSNYGYTF
j_gene: TRBJ2-1; d_gene: .; abundance: .; v_gene: TRBV4-1; CDR3nt: TGCGCCAGCAGCCAAGAAGGGTTGATCAGCTCCTACAATGAGCAGTTCTTC; CDR3aa: CASSQEGLISSYNEQFF
j_gene: TRBJ2-3; d_gene: .; abundance: many; v_gene: TRBV6-5; CDR3nt: TGTGCCAGCAGTTACTCCTCGGACTGGCTGATGGATACGCAGTATTTT; CDR3aa: CASSYSSDWLMDTQYF
j_gene: TRBJ1-5; d_gene: .; abundance: many; v_gene: TRBV27; CDR3nt: TGTGCCAGCAGTTTAGGGTCTGTTCAGCCCCAGCATTTT; CDR3aa: CASSLGSVQPQHF
j_gene: TRBJ2-1; d_gene: TRBD1; abundance: .; v_gene: TRBV6-5; CDR3nt: TGTGCCAGCAAAGGGGGCTATTCTTACAATGAGCAGTTCTTC; CDR3aa: CASKGGYSYNEQFF
j_gene: TRBJ1-4; d_gene: .; abundance: once; v_gene: TRBV1; CDR3nt: TGCACCAGCAGCCCCCTAAGGGACAGGGAGGAAAAACTGTTTTTT; CDR3aa: CTSSPLRDREEKLFF
j_gene: TRBJ2-1; d_gene: .; abundance: many; v_gene: TRBV4-3; CDR3nt: TGCGCCAGCAGTGGCGGTCTACAGGGAGGTAGCTACAATGAGCAGTTCTTC; CDR3aa: CASSGGLQGGSYNEQFF
j_gene: TRBJ2-4; d_gene: .; abundance: .; v_gene: TRBV7-2; CDR3nt: TGTGCCAGCAGCTTAGGGCAGGGGCCAAACATTCAGTACTTC; CDR3aa: CASSLGQGPNIQYF
j_gene: TRBJ1-2; d_gene: .; abundance: few; v_gene: TRBV6-2/TRBV6-3; CDR3nt: TGTGCCAGCAGCCCCCAGGAAGGCTATGGCTACACCTTC; CDR3aa: CASSPQEGYGYTF
j_gene: TRBJ2-5; d_gene: .; abundance: many; v_gene: TRBV20-1; CDR3nt: TGCAGTGCTAGAGATCCTAGCACCGAGACCCAGTACTTC; CDR3aa: CSARDPSTETQYF
j_gene: TRBJ2-7; d_gene: .; abundance: .; v_gene: TRBV7-3; CDR3nt: TGTGCCAGCAGCCCTACTAGCAGGCCAACCTACGAGCAGTACTTC; CDR3aa: CASSPTSRPTYEQYF
j_gene: TRBJ2-3; d_gene: TRBD2; abundance: few; v_gene: TRBV4-1; CDR3nt: TGCGCCAGCAGCCCGGGACTAGCTTACGATACGCAGTATTTT; CDR3aa: CASSPGLAYDTQYF
j_gene: TRBJ2-7; d_gene: .; abundance: many; v_gene: TRBV20-1; CDR3nt: TGCAGTGCTAGGGCAGGGGGGTACGAGCAGTACTTC; CDR3aa: CSARAGGYEQYF
j_gene: TRBJ2-3; d_gene: TRBD2; abundance: many; v_gene: TRBV28; CDR3nt: TGTGCCAGCAGTCCTTCGCGGGGGGGAAGCACAGATACGCAGTATTTT; CDR3aa: CASSPSRGGSTDTQYF
j_gene: TRBJ1-5; d_gene: .; abundance: .; v_gene: TRBV12-5; CDR3nt: TGTGCTAGTGGTTTGACGTTGGGGGGTGTAGGGCAGCCCCAGCATTTT; CDR3aa: CASGLTLGGVGQPQHF
j_gene: TRBJ1-2; d_gene: .; abundance: .; v_gene: TRBV24-1; CDR3nt: TGTGCCACCAGTGATACAGCCCCTAACTATGGCTACACCTTC; CDR3aa: CATSDTAPNYGYTF
j_gene: TRBJ2-1; d_gene: .; abundance: few; v_gene: TRBV10-3; CDR3nt: TGTGCCATCAGAACCGGAGGGAATGAGCAGTTCTTC; CDR3aa: CAIRTGGNEQFF